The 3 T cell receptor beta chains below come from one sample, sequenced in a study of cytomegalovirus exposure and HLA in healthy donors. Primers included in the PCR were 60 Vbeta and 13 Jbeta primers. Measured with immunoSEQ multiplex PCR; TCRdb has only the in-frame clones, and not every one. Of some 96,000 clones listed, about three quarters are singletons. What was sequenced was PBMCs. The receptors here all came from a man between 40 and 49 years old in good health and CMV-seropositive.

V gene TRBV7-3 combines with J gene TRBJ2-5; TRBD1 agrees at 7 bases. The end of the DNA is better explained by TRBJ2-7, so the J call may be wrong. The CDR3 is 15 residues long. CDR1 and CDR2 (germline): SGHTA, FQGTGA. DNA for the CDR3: TGTGCCAGCAGCCCCGACAGGGCATCCCCCGACGAGCAGTACTTC. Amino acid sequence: CASSPDRASPDEQYF.

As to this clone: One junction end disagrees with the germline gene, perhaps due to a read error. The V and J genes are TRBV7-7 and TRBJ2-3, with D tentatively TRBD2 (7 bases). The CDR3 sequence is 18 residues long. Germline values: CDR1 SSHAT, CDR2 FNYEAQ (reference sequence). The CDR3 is CASSLAWFKGGGTDTQYF. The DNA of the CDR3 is TGTGCTAGCAGCTTAGCTTGGTTTAAGGGGGGGGGCACAGATACGCAGTATTTT. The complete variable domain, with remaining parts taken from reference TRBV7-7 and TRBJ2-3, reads GAGVSQSPRYKVTKRGQDVTLRCDPISSHATLYWYQQALGQGPEFLTYFNYEAQPDKSGLPSDRFSAERPEGSISTLTIQRTEQRDSAMYRCASSLAWFKGGGTDTQYFGPGTRLTVL.

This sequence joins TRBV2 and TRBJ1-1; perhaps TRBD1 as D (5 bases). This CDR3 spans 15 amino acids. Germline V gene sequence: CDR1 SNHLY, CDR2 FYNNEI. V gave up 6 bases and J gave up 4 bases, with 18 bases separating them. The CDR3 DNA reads TGTGCCAGCAGCGAAACGGGGGGAGGAGGCACTGAAGCTTTCTTT. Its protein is CASSETGGGGTEAFF.